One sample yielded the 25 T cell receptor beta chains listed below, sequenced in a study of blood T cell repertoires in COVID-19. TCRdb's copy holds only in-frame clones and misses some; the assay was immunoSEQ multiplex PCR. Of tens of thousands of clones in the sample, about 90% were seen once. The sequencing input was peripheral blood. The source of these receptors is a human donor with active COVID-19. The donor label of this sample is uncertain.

For the CDR3, the DNA is TGTGCCAGTAGTATTCCTCCGGCAGATACGCAGTATTTT. Its protein product is CASSIPPADTQYF. The chain couples TRBV19 to TRBJ2-3; D is undetermined. Germline loops: CDR1 LNHDA, CDR2 SQIVND (reference sequence). Trimming took 3 bases from V and 4 from J, leaving 8 bases between them. The CDR3 is 13 residues long.

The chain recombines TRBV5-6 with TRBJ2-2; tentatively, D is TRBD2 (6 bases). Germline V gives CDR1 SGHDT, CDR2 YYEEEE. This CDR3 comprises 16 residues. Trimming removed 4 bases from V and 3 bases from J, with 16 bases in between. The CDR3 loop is CASSARTKGDTGELFF. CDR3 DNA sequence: TGTGCCAGCAGCGCCCGGACTAAAGGGGACACCGGGGAGCTGTTTTTT.

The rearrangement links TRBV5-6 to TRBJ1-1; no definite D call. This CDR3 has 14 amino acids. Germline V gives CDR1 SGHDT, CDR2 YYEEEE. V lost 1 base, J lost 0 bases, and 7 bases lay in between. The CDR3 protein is CASSLSGVNTEAFF. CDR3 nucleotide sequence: TGTGCCAGCAGCTTGTCAGGCGTGAACACTGAAGCTTTCTTT.

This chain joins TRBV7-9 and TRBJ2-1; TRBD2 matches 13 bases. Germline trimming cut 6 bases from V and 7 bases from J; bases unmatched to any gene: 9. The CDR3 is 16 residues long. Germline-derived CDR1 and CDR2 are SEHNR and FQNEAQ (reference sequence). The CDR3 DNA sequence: TGTGCCAGCAGTCTTCGGACTAGCGGGAGAATAAATGAGCAGTTCTTC. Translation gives CASSLRTSGRINEQFF. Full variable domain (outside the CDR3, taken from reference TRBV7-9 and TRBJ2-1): DTGVSQNPRHKITKRGQNVTFRCDPISEHNRLYWYRQTLGQGPEFLTYFQNEAQLEKSRLLSDRFSAERPKGSFSTLEIQRTEQGDSAMYLCASSLRTSGRINEQFFGPGTRLTVL.

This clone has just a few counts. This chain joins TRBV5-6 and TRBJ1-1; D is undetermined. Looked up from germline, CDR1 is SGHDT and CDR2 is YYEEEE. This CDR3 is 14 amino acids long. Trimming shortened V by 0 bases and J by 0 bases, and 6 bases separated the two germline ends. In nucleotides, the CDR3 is TGTGCCAGCAGCTTGGGCAGGTTGAACACTGAAGCTTTCTTT. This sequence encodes CASSLGRLNTEAFF.

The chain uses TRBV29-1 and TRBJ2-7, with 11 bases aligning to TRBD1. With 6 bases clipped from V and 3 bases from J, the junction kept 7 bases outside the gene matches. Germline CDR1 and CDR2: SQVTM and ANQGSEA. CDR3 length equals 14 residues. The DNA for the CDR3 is TGCAGCGTACAGGGACAGGGGGGAGTCTACGAGCAGTACTTC. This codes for CSVQGQGGVYEQYF.

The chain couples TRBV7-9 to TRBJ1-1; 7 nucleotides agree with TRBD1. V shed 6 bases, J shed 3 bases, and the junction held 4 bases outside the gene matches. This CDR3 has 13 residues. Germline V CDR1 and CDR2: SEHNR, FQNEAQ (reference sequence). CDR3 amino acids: CASRSQGDTEAFF. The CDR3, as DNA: TGTGCCAGCAGGTCCCAGGGGGACACTGAAGCTTTCTTT. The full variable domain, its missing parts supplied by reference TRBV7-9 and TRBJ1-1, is DTGVSQNPRHKITKRGQNVTFRCDPISEHNRLYWYRQTLGQGPEFLTYFQNEAQLEKSRLLSDRFSAERPKGSFSTLEIQRTEQGDSAMYLCASRSQGDTEAFFGQGTRLTVV.

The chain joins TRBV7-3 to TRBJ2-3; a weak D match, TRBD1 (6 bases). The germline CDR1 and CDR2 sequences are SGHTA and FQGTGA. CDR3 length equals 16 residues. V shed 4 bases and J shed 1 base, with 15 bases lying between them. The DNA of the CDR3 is TGTGCCAGCAGCTCAAGCAGGGGAAGCGGCACAGATACGCAGTATTTT. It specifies CASSSSRGSGTDTQYF.

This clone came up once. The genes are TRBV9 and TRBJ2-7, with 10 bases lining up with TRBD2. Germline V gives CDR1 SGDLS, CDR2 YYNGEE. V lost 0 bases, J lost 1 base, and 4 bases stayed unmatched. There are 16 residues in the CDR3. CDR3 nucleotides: TGTGCCAGCAGCGTAGCCGCTAGCGGGAGATCCTACGAGCAGTACTTC. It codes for CASSVAASGRSYEQYF. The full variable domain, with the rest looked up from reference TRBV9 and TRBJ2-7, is DSGVTQTPKHLITATGQRVTLRCSPRSGDLSVYWYQQSLDQGLQFLIQYYNGEERAKGNILERFSAQQFPDLHSELNLSSLELGDSALYFCASSVAASGRSYEQYFGPGTRLTVT.

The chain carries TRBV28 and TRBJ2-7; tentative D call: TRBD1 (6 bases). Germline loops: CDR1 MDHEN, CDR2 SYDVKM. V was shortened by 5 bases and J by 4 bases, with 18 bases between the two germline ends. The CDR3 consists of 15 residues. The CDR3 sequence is CASSPWTVEQYEQYF. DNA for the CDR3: TGTGCCAGCAGTCCCTGGACAGTGGAACAATACGAGCAGTACTTC.

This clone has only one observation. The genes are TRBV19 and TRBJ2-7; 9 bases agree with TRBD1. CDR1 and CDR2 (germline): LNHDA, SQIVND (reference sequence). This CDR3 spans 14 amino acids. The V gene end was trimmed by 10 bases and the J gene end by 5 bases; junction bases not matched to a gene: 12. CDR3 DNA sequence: TGTGCCACTCGCGCGGGACAGGGAACCCACGAGCAGTACTTC. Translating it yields CATRAGQGTHEQYF.

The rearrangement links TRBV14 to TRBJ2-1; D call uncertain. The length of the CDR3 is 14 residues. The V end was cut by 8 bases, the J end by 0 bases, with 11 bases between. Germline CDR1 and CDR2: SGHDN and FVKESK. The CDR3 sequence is CASDWYGSYNEQFF. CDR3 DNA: TGTGCCAGCGACTGGTATGGCTCCTACAATGAGCAGTTCTTC.

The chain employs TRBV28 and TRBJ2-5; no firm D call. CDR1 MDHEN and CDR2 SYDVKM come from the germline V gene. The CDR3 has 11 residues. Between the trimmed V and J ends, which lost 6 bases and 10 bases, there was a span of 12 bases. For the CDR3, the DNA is TGTGCCAGCAGCCTAAAACCGTACCAGTACTTC. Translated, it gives CASSLKPYQYF.

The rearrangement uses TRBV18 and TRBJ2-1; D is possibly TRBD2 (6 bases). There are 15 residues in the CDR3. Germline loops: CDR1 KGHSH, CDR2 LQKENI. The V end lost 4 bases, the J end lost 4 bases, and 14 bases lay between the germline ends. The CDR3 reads CASSREATAYNEQFF. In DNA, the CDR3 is TGTGCCAGCTCACGGGAGGCGACGGCTTACAATGAGCAGTTCTTC.

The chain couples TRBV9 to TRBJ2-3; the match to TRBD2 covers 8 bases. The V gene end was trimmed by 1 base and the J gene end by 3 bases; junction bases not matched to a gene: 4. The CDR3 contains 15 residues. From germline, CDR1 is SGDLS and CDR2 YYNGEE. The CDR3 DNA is TGTGCCAGCAGCGTAACGGCTAGCGGGACAGATACGCAGTATTTT. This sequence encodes CASSVTASGTDTQYF.

The CDR3 nucleotides are TGTGCCAGCAGCCTTGGTGGGCATAGCTCCTACAATGAGCAGTTCTTC. Amino acid sequence: CASSLGGHSSYNEQFF. The chain recombines TRBV11-3 with TRBJ2-1; D gene ambiguous. The CDR3 covers 16 residues. V was trimmed by 5 bases and J by 0 bases, leaving 14 bases between them. Germline V CDR1 and CDR2: SGHNT, YENEEA.

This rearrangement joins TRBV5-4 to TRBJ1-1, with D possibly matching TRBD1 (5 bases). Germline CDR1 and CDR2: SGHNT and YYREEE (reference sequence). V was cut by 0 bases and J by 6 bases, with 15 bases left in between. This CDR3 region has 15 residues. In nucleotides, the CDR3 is TGTGCCAGCAGCTTGGCCGGGGGGAGAAAGGCTGAAGCTTTCTTT. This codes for CASSLAGGRKAEAFF.

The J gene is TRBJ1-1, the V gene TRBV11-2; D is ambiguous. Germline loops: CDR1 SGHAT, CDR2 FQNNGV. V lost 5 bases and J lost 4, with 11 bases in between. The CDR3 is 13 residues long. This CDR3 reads CASSLRGSTEAFF. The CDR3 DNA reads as TGTGCCAGCAGCCTACGGGGTAGCACTGAAGCTTTCTTT.

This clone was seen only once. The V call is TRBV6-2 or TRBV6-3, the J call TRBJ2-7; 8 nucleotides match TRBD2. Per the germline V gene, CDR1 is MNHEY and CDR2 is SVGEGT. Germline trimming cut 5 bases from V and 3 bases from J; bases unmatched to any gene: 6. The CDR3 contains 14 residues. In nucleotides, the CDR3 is TGTGCCAGCAGTAACACCGGGACTAGCTACGAGCAGTACTTC. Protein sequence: CASSNTGTSYEQYF.

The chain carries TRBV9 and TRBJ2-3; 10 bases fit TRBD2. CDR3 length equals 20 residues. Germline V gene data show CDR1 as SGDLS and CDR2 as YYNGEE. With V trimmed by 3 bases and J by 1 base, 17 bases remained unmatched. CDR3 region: CASSAPLAGESRRGTDTQYF. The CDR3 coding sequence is TGTGCCAGCAGCGCACCTCTAGCGGGAGAATCTAGAAGGGGCACAGATACGCAGTATTTT.

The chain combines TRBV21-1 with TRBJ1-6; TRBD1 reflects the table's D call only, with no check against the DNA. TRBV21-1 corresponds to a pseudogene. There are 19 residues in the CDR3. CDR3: CASSKEDRDRSSYNSPLHF. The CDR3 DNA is TGTGCCAGCAGCAAAGAGGACCGGGACAGAAGCTCCTATAATTCACCCCTCCACTTT.

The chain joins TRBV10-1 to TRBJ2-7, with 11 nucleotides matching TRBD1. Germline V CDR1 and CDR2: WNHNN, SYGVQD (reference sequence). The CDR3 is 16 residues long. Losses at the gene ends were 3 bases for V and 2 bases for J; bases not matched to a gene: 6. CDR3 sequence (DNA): TGCGCCAGCAGTGACCGAAGGACAGGGGGCACCTACGAGCAGTACTTC. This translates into CASSDRRTGGTYEQYF.

In nucleotides, the CDR3 is TGTGCCAGCAGTCACAGGCGGGGAGATACGCAGTATTTT. As protein: CASSHRRGDTQYF. The V gene is TRBV6-2 or TRBV6-3, the J gene TRBJ2-3, with D maybe TRBD2 (6 bases). CDR1 and CDR2 from the germline V gene are MNHEY and SVGEGT. With 5 bases removed from V and 5 bases from J, the gap between germline ends came to 11 bases. The CDR3 extends over 13 amino acids.

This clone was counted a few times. The CDR3 reads CASRRDRDSPLHF. The CDR3 DNA is TGTGCCAGTAGACGTGACAGAGATTCACCCCTCCACTTT. The V gene is TRBV19, the J gene TRBJ1-6; maybe TRBD1 (5 bases). V dropped 6 bases and J dropped 8 bases, with 11 bases sitting between them. The germline V gene has CDR1 LNHDA and CDR2 SQIVND (reference sequence). This CDR3 is built from 13 residues.

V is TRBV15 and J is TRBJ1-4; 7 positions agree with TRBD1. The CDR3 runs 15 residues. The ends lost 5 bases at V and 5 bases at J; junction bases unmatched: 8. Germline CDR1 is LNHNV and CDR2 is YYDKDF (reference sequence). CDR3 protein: CATSGDRRRNEKLFF. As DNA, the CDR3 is TGTGCCACCAGCGGGGACAGAAGAAGAAATGAAAAACTGTTTTTT. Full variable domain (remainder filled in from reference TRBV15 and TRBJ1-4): DAMVIQNPRYQVTQFGKPVTLSCSQTLNHNVMYWYQQKSSQAPKLLFHYYDKDFNNEADTPDNFQSRRPNTSFCFLDIRSPGLGDTAMYLCATSGDRRRNEKLFFGSGTQLSVL.